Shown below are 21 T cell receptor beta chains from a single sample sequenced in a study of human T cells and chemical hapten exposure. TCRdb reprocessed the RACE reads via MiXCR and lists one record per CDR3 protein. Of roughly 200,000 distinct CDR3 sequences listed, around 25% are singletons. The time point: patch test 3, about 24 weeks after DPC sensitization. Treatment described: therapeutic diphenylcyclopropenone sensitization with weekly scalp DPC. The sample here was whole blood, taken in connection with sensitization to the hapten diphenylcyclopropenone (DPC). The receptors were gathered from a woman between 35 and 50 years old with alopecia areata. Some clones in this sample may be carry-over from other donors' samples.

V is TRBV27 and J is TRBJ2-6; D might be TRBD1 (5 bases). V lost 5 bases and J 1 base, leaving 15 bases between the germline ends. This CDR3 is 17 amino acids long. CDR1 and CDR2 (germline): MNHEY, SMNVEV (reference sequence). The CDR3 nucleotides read TGTGCCAGCAGTCCGGACATCTGGAATTCTGGGGCCAACGTCCTGACTTTC. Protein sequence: CASSPDIWNSGANVLTF. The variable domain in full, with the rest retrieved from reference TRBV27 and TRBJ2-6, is EAQVTQNPRYLITVTGKKLTVTCSQNMNHEYMSWYRQDPGLGLRQIYYSMNVEVTDKGDVPEGYKVSRKEKRNFPLILESPSPNQTSLYFCASSPDIWNSGANVLTFGAGSRLTVL.

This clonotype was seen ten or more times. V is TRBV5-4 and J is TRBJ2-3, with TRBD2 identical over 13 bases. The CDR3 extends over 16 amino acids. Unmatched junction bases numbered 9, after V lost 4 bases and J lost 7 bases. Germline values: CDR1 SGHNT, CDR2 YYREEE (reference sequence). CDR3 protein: CASSPRPGLAGNTQYF. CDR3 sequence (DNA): TGTGCCAGCAGCCCGCGACCGGGACTAGCGGGAAATACGCAGTATTTT.

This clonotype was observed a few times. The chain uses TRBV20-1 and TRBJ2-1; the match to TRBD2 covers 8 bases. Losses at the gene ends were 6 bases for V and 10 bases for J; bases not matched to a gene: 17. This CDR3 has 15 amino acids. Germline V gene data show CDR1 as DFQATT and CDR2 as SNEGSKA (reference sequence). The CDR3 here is CSAEASGRGAGEQFF. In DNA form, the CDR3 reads TGCAGTGCCGAGGCGTCCGGGAGGGGTGCTGGGGAGCAGTTCTTC.

CDR3 DNA: TGCGCCAGCAGCTTGGCCGGTGCGGGACTCAATCACTGGGGCACTGAAGCTTTCTTT. Its protein is CASSLAGAGLNHWGTEAFF. The V and J genes are TRBV5-1 and TRBJ1-1; D perhaps matches TRBD1 (5 bases). The CDR3 is 19 residues long. The germline V gene encodes CDR1 SGHRS and CDR2 YFSETQ. Trimming removed 0 bases at V and 4 bases at J, with 25 bases between. Drawing the rest from reference TRBV5-1 and TRBJ1-1, the complete variable domain is KAGVTQTPRYLIKTRGQQVTLSCSPISGHRSVSWYQQTPGQGLQFLFEYFSETQRNKGNFPGRFSGRQFSNSRSEMNVSTLELGDSALYLCASSLAGAGLNHWGTEAFFGQGTRLTVV.

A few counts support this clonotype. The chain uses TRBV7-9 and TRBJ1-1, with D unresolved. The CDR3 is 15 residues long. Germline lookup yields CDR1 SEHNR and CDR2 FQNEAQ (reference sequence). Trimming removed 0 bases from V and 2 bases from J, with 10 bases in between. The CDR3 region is CASSLASAANTEAFF. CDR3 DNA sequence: TGTGCCAGCAGCTTAGCATCGGCGGCAAACACTGAAGCTTTCTTT. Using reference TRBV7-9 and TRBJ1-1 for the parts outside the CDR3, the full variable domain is DTGVSQNPRHKITKRGQNVTFRCDPISEHNRLYWYRQTLGQGPEFLTYFQNEAQLEKSRLLSDRFSAERPKGSFSTLEIQRTEQGDSAMYLCASSLASAANTEAFFGQGTRLTVV.

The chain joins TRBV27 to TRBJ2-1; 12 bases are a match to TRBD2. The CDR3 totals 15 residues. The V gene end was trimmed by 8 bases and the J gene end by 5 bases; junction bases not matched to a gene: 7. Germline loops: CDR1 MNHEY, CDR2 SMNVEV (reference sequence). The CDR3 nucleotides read TGTGCCAGCCTCAAGCGACTAGCGGGAGACAATGAGCAGTTCTTC. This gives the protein CASLKRLAGDNEQFF.

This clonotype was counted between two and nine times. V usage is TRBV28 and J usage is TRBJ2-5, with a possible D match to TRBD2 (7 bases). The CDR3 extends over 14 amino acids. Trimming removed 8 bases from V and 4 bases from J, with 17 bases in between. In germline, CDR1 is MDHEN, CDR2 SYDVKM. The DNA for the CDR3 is TGTGCCAGCTCAGGGGCGGGGAGGGCAGAGACCCAGTACTTC. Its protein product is CASSGAGRAETQYF.

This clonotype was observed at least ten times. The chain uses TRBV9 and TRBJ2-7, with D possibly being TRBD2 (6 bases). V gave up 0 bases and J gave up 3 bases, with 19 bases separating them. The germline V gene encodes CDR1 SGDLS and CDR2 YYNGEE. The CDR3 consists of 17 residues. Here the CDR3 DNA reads TGTGCCAGCAGCGTAGGCCCGCCGGGACTTGCATACTACGAGCAGTACTTC. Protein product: CASSVGPPGLAYYEQYF.

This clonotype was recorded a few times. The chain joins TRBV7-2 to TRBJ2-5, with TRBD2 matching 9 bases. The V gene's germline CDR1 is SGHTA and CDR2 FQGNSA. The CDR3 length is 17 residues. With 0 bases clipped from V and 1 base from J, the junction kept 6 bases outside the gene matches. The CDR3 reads CASSLAPGGRAQETQYF. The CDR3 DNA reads TGTGCCAGCAGCTTAGCACCAGGCGGGAGGGCCCAAGAGACCCAGTACTTC.

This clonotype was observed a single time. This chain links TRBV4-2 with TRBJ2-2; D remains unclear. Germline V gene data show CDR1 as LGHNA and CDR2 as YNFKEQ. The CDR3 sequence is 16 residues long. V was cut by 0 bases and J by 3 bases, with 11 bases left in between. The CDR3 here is CASSQDSSSYTGELFF. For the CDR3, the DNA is TGTGCCAGCAGCCAAGATAGTAGCAGCTACACCGGGGAGCTGTTTTTT.

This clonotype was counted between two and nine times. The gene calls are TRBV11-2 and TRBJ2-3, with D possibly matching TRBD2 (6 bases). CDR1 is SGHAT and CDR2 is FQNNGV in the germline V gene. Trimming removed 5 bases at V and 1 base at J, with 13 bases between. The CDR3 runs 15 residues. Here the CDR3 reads CASSRDSSGTDTQYF. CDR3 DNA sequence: TGTGCCAGCAGCAGGGACTCCTCTGGCACAGATACGCAGTATTTT.

The CDR3 DNA is TGCAGCACCCCGGGACGGAATACGGGGACTGAAGCTTTCTTT. This translates into CSTPGRNTGTEAFF. The chain joins TRBV20-1 to TRBJ1-1, with D possibly being TRBD1 (5 bases). There are 14 residues in the CDR3. CDR1 is DFQATT, CDR2 SNEGSKA, per germline (reference sequence).

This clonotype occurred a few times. The CDR3 here is CASSSSRGLRKGYTF. The DNA of the CDR3 is TGTGCCAGCAGTTCATCGAGGGGGCTGCGAAAAGGCTACACCTTC. V is TRBV6-5 and J is TRBJ1-2; 7 bases match TRBD1. In germline, CDR1 is MNHEY, CDR2 SVGAGI. J was trimmed by 8 bases and V by 4 bases; bases with no gene match: 13. The CDR3 is 15 residues long.

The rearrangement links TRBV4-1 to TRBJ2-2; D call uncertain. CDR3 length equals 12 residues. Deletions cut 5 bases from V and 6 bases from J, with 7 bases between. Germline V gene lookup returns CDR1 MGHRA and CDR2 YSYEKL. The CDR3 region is CASSRVAGELFF. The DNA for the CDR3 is TGCGCCAGCAGCAGGGTGGCCGGGGAGCTGTTTTTT.

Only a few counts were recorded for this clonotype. CDR3 in amino acids: CSARSPVSYNYGYTF. CDR3 in DNA: TGCAGTGCCCGATCCCCAGTATCATACAACTATGGCTACACCTTC. This chain joins TRBV20-1 and TRBJ1-2; no firm D call. Per the germline V gene, CDR1 is DFQATT and CDR2 is SNEGSKA (reference sequence). The ends were cut back, 6 bases at V and 2 bases at J, with 19 bases in the middle. This CDR3 contains 15 residues.

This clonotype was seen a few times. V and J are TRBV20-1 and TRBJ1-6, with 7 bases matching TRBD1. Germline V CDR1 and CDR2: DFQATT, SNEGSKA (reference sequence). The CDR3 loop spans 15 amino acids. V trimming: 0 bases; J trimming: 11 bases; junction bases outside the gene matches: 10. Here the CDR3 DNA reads TGCAGTGCTAGAGACGTGACAGGGATCGGTACACCCCTCCACTTT. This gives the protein CSARDVTGIGTPLHF.

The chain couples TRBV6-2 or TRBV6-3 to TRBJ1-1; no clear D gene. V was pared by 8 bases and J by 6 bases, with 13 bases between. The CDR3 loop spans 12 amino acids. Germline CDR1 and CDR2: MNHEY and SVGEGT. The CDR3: CASGHWQAEAFF. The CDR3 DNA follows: TGTGCCAGCGGCCATTGGCAGGCTGAAGCTTTCTTT.

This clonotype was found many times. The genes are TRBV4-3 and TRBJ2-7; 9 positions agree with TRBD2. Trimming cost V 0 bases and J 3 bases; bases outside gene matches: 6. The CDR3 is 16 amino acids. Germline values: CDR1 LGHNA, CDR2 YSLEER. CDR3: CASSQDQTSGDYEQYF. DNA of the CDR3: TGCGCCAGCAGCCAAGATCAGACTAGCGGAGACTACGAGCAGTACTTC.

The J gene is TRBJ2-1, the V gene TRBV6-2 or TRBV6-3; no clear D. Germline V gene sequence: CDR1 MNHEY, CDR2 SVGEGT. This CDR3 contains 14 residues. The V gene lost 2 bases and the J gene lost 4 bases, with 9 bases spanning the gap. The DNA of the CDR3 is TGTGCCAGCAGTTACGGGCCGGCTTACAATGAGCAGTTCTTC. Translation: CASSYGPAYNEQFF.

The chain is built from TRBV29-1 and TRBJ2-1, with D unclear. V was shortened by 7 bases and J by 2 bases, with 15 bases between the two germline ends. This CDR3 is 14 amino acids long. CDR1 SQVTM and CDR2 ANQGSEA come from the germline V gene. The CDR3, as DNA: TGCAGCGCCCCTCTCCCGTTACCCTACAATGAGCAGTTCTTC. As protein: CSAPLPLPYNEQFF.

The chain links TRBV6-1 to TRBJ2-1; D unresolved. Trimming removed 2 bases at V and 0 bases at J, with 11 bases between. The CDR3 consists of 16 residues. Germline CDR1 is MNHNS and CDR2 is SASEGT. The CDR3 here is CASSELGLSSYNEQFF. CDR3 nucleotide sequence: TGTGCCAGCAGTGAACTAGGCCTTAGCTCCTACAATGAGCAGTTCTTC.